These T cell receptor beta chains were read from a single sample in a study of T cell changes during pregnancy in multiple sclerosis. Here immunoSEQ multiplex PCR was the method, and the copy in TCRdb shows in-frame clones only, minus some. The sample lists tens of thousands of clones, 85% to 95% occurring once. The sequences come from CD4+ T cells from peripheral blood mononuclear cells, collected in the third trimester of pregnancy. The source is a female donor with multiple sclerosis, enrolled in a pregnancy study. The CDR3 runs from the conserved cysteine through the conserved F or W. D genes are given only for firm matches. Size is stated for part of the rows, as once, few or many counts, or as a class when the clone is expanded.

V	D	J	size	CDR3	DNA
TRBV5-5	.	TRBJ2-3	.	CASSLEGRGDTQYF	TGTGCCAGCAGCTTGGAGGGGCGGGGAGATACGCAGTATTTT
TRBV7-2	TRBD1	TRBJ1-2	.	CASSDRVGGYTF	TGTGCCAGCAGCGACAGGGTCGGTGGCTACACCTTC
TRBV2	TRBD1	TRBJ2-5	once	CASSRQGETQYF	TGTGCCAGCAGCAGACAGGGAGAGACCCAGTACTTC
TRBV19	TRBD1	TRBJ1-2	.	CASSMGPGGVYGYTF	TGTGCCAGTAGTATGGGTCCAGGGGGCGTTTATGGCTACACCTTC
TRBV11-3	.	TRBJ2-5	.	CASSPGGAEETQYF	TGTGCCAGCAGCCCCGGGGGAGCCGAAGAGACCCAGTACTTC
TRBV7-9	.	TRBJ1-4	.	CASSFSTGEKLFF	TGTGCCAGCAGCTTTTCGACAGGTGAAAAACTGTTTTTT
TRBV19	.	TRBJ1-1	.	CASSYLTGEAFF	TGTGCCAGTAGTTACCTGACGGGTGAAGCTTTCTTT
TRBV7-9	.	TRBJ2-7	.	CASSLRTGPSYEQYF	TGTGCCAGCAGCTTACGCACAGGGCCTTCCTACGAGCAGTACTTC
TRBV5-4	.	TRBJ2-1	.	CASSSNSGRKNNEQFF	TGTGCCAGCAGTTCAAACAGCGGGCGAAAGAACAATGAGCAGTTCTTC
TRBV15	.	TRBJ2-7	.	CATSLPGQGSFEQYF	TGTGCCACCAGCCTTCCGGGACAAGGGTCTTTTGAGCAGTACTTC
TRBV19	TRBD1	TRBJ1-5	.	CASTPRTGGKGNQPQHF	TGTGCCAGTACCCCACGGACAGGGGGAAAGGGCAATCAGCCCCAGCATTTT
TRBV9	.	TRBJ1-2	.	CASSVANRFYTF	TGTGCCAGCAGCGTAGCCAATCGGTTCTACACCTTC
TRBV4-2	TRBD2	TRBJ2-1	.	CASSPGLVRVDEQFF	TGTGCCAGCAGCCCGGGACTAGTGAGGGTCGATGAGCAGTTCTTC
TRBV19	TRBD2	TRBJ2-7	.	CASSRGGEQYF	TGTGCCAGTTCCCGGGGGGGGGAGCAGTACTTC
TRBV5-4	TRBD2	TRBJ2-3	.	CASTRGGGASTDTQYF	TGTGCCAGCACCCGCGGCGGGGGGGCTAGCACAGATACGCAGTATTTT
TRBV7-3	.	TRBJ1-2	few	CASSPSRDTQNYGYTF	TGTGCCAGCAGCCCCTCGCGAGACACCCAGAACTATGGCTACACCTTC
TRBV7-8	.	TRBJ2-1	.	CASRPGLIENNEQFF	TGTGCCAGCAGACCTGGACTGATTGAGAACAATGAGCAGTTCTTC
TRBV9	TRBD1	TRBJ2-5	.	CASSVGGTGGETQYF	TGTGCCAGCAGCGTAGGGGGTACAGGGGGAGAGACCCAGTACTTC
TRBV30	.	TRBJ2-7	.	CAWRQGNEQYF	TGTGCCTGGAGGCAGGGAAACGAGCAGTACTTC
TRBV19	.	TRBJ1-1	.	CASRQTESSSNTEAFF	TGTGCCAGTAGGCAGACAGAGTCTTCATCGAACACTGAAGCTTTCTTT
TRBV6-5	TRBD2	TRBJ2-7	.	CASSLGGDPYEQYF	TGTGCCAGCAGTTTGGGAGGGGACCCCTACGAGCAGTACTTC
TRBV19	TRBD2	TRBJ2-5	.	CASTRRGGAPETQYF	TGTGCCAGTACGAGGCGCGGGGGGGCCCCAGAGACCCAGTACTTC
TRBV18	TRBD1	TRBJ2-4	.	CASSPQGTGTGDIQYF	TGTGCCAGCTCACCACAGGGGACAGGGACGGGGGACATTCAGTACTTC
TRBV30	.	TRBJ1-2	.	CAGTQGRIF	TGTGCCGGCACACAGGGCCGGATCTTC